One sample yielded the 17 T cell receptor beta chains listed below, sequenced in a study of T-cell reconstitution after alpha-beta-depleted transplantation in children. Researchers prepared the TCRbeta library using unique molecular identifiers, the study reports. TCRdb ran MiXCR on the PCR reads and lists one entry per CDR3 protein. The table includes 640,000 or so distinct CDR3 sequences, 16% detected once. The specimen comprised PBMCs from the stem cell graft donor, sampled from the stem cell graft. All receptors come from a human donor who donated a stem cell graft to a child with acute myeloid leukemia.

V and J are TRBV20-1 and TRBJ1-5, with no clear D. Germline CDR1 is DFQATT and CDR2 is SNEGSKA (reference sequence). V was cut by 1 base and J by 4 bases, with 8 bases left in between. CDR3 length: 13 amino acids. This CDR3 reads CSARVGTNQPQHF. In nucleotides, the CDR3 is TGCAGTGCTAGAGTCGGCACAAATCAGCCCCAGCATTTT.

This clonotype has at least ten counts. This chain uses TRBV6-5 with TRBJ1-2, with D perhaps TRBD1 (5 bases). The CDR3 covers 17 residues. The V and J ends lost 0 bases and 2 bases respectively, with 16 bases between them. Germline lookup yields CDR1 MNHEY and CDR2 SVGAGI. This chain's CDR3 is CASSYSQVGAGNYGYTF. The CDR3 nucleotides are TGTGCCAGCAGTTACTCGCAGGTTGGGGCGGGGAACTATGGCTACACCTTC.

This clonotype was detected a few times. The CDR3 protein is CASSLGGTILPSYEQYF. CDR3 nucleotides: TGCGCCAGCAGCTTGGGAGGAACCATTCTGCCCTCCTACGAGCAGTACTTC. The chain has TRBV5-1 and TRBJ2-7; D unresolved. The V gene's germline CDR1 is SGHRS and CDR2 YFSETQ. The length of the CDR3 is 17 residues. Trimming shortened V by 0 bases and J by 0 bases, and 16 bases separated the two germline ends. The variable domain in full, with the rest retrieved from reference TRBV5-1 and TRBJ2-7, is KAGVTQTPRYLIKTRGQQVTLSCSPISGHRSVSWYQQTPGQGLQFLFEYFSETQRNKGNFPGRFSGRQFSNSRSEMNVSTLELGDSALYLCASSLGGTILPSYEQYFGPGTRLTVT.

This clonotype was detected a few times. V and J are TRBV11-2 and TRBJ1-2; D uncertain. Trimming removed 2 bases from V and 5 bases from J, with 6 bases in between. CDR3 length: 12 residues. The germline V gene has CDR1 SGHAT and CDR2 FQNNGV. CDR3 DNA: TGTGCCAGCAGCTTACTGCAATATGGCTACACCTTC. Protein: CASSLLQYGYTF.

At least ten counts were recorded for this clonotype. The chain combines TRBV6-5 with TRBJ1-1, with a tentative D call TRBD1 (6 bases). Looked up from germline, CDR1 is MNHEY and CDR2 is SVGAGI. This CDR3 has 14 residues. V shed 5 bases and J shed 5 bases, with 15 bases lying between them. This CDR3 is CASSLWGAGTEAFF. Here the CDR3 DNA reads TGTGCCAGCAGTCTCTGGGGGGCGGGTACTGAAGCTTTCTTT.

This clonotype was observed many times. The rearrangement joins TRBV20-1 to TRBJ2-5; a possible D gene is TRBD1 (6 bases). V lost 4 bases and J 5 bases, leaving 17 bases between the germline ends. This CDR3 has 14 amino acids. The germline V gene has CDR1 DFQATT and CDR2 SNEGSKA (reference sequence). The CDR3 is CSATTAGAEETQYF. The DNA of the CDR3 is TGCAGTGCTACCACGGCAGGGGCCGAGGAGACCCAGTACTTC.

This clonotype came up many times. The chain joins TRBV20-1 to TRBJ2-2; D may be TRBD1 or TRBD2 (5 bases each). Germline V gene sequence: CDR1 DFQATT, CDR2 SNEGSKA (reference sequence). The CDR3 is 17 amino acids. V was clipped by 0 bases and J by 4 bases, with 18 bases between them. The CDR3 spells CSARDQIRGRLTGELFF. The CDR3 DNA follows: TGCAGTGCTAGAGATCAGATTAGGGGACGGCTCACCGGGGAGCTGTTTTTT.

Many counts were recorded for this clonotype. The chain links TRBV5-1 to TRBJ2-1; TRBD1 matches 7 bases. The CDR3 has 14 amino acids. Germline V gene lookup returns CDR1 SGHRS and CDR2 YFSETQ. J was trimmed by 4 bases and V by 0 bases; bases with no gene match: 1. The CDR3 loop reads CASSLGQGYNEQFF. CDR3 in DNA: TGCGCCAGCAGCTTGGGACAGGGTTACAATGAGCAGTTCTTC. Filled out from reference TRBV5-1 and TRBJ2-1, the complete variable domain reads KAGVTQTPRYLIKTRGQQVTLSCSPISGHRSVSWYQQTPGQGLQFLFEYFSETQRNKGNFPGRFSGRQFSNSRSEMNVSTLELGDSALYLCASSLGQGYNEQFFGPGTRLTVL.

The gene calls are TRBV3-1 and TRBJ1-2; a possible D gene is TRBD1 (6 bases). V dropped 1 base and J dropped 12 bases, with 24 bases sitting between them. Germline CDR1 LGHDT, CDR2 YNNKEL (reference sequence). The CDR3 sequence is 16 residues long. CDR3 residues: CASSQAAGAPRMANTF. DNA of the CDR3: TGTGCCAGCAGCCAAGCCGCGGGGGCACCCAGGATGGCTAACACCTTC.

Details on this clonotype: At one end, the junction sequence differs from germline, possibly due to a read error. V usage is TRBV25-1 and J usage is TRBJ1-1; D remains ambiguous. This CDR3 region has 12 residues. Looked up from germline, CDR1 is MGHDK and CDR2 is SYGVNS. CDR3 in amino acids: CASRGRNAEAFF. CDR3 DNA: TGTGCCAGCAGGGGCAGGAACGCTGAAGCTTTCTTT.

This clonotype was detected a few times. This chain connects TRBV28 to TRBJ2-7; D is undetermined. Germline V gene data show CDR1 as MDHEN and CDR2 as SYDVKM. Deletions cut 6 bases from V and 3 bases from J, with 12 bases between. This CDR3 has 13 amino acids. CDR3 sequence (DNA): TGTGCCAGCAGCCCCGTGCACCGCTACGAGCAGTACGTC. Translation: CASSPVHRYEQYV.

This clonotype was detected many times. Here the CDR3 DNA reads TGTGCCAGCAGTGTGGGGTTAACCACAGATACGCAGTATTTT. This gives the protein CASSVGLTTDTQYF. This chain connects TRBV25-1 to TRBJ2-3; D is ambiguous. The V end lost 4 bases, the J end lost 2 bases, and 10 bases lay between the germline ends. This CDR3 has 14 residues. Germline V CDR1 and CDR2: MGHDK, SYGVNS.

CDR3 in amino acids: CASSPEGDGTRPQHF. The CDR3 DNA follows: TGTGCCAGCAGCCCGGAGGGGGACGGGACGAGGCCCCAGCATTTT. This sequence joins TRBV4-2 and TRBJ1-5; weak D call: TRBD1 (6 bases). V was shortened by 4 bases and J by 9 bases, with 19 bases between the two germline ends. The CDR3 has 15 residues. Germline loops: CDR1 LGHNA, CDR2 YNFKEQ.

This clonotype was counted at least ten times. The V and J genes are TRBV12-3 or TRBV12-4 and TRBJ1-1, with no clear D. The CDR3 runs 15 residues. V lost 5 bases and J lost 0, with 13 bases in between. Here the CDR3 DNA reads TGTGCCAGCAGTAAAGTCGGGCCCATGAACACTGAAGCTTTCTTT. It encodes CASSKVGPMNTEAFF.

The CDR3 coding sequence is TGTGCCAGCAGCCCACCCCAAATTAGCACAGATACGCAGTATTTT. Translating it yields CASSPPQISTDTQYF. The J gene is TRBJ2-3, the V gene TRBV7-8; no clear D. There are 15 residues in the CDR3. CDR1 and CDR2 from the germline V gene are SGHVS and FQNEAQ. The ends were cut back, 5 bases at V and 0 bases at J, with 12 bases in the middle.

V gene TRBV4-3 combines with J gene TRBJ1-1, with 7 bases that match TRBD1. Unmatched junction bases numbered 9, after V lost 8 bases and J lost 6 bases. The CDR3 extends over 13 amino acids. Germline CDR1 and CDR2: LGHNA and YSLEER. The CDR3 loop reads CASGTGTEAEAFF. The CDR3 DNA is TGCGCCAGCGGAACCGGGACAGAGGCTGAAGCTTTCTTT.

The chain carries TRBV19 and TRBJ2-1; a possible D gene is TRBD1 (5 bases). Between the trimmed V and J ends, which lost 3 bases and 6 bases, there was a span of 18 bases. Germline V gene lookup returns CDR1 LNHDA and CDR2 SQIVND (reference sequence). The CDR3 runs to 16 residues. The CDR3 DNA reads TGTGCCAGTAGTATGGGGCAGGCTCGATCAGGCAATGAGCAGTTCTTC. It yields the protein CASSMGQARSGNEQFF. The full variable domain, with the rest looked up from reference TRBV19 and TRBJ2-1, is DGGITQSPKYLFRKEGQNVTLSCEQNLNHDAMYWYRQDPGQGLRLIYYSQIVNDFQKGDIAEGYSVSREKKESFPLTVTSAQKNPTAFYLCASSMGQARSGNEQFFGPGTRLTVL.